This entry lists 24 T cell receptor beta chains sequenced from one sample in a study of OX40 agonist ivuxolimab in advanced cancers. Sequencing used immunoSEQ multiplex PCR; TCRdb keeps in-frame clones, though not all of them. The sample carries tens of thousands of clones, approximately 92% recorded once. The sample was CD4+ or CD8+ T cells sorted from blood, taken in a trial of the OX40 agonist ivuxolimab. The receptors were gathered from an adult with an advanced solid tumor such as melanoma, head and neck, liver or kidney cancer.

V and J are TRBV5-6 and TRBJ2-7; 10 positions agree with TRBD1. Trimming removed 0 bases from V and 4 bases from J; junction bases left unmatched: 1. Germline CDR1 SGHDT, CDR2 YYEEEE. The CDR3 is 14 amino acids. CDR3 bases: TGTGCCAGCAGCTTGGGGACAGGGGGGTACGAGCAGTACTTC. Its translation: CASSLGTGGYEQYF.

CDR3 nucleotide sequence: TGCGCCAGCAGCCTCCAACGGGACGTTGCTTACGAGCAGTACTTC. This codes for CASSLQRDVAYEQYF. The gene calls are TRBV4-1 and TRBJ2-7; either TRBD1 or TRBD2 may fit D (5 bases each). Germline assignment: CDR1 MGHRA and CDR2 YSYEKL. The V end was cut by 4 bases, the J end by 4 bases, with 17 bases between. This CDR3 region has 15 residues.

The J gene is TRBJ2-7, the V gene TRBV6-5; D possibly uses TRBD1 or TRBD2 (6 bases each). Per germline, CDR1 MNHEY and CDR2 SVGAGI. The CDR3 totals 11 residues. With 7 bases removed from V and 6 bases from J, the gap between germline ends came to 10 bases. The CDR3 DNA is TGTGCCAGCAACGGGGGCGGCGAGCAGTACTTC. Its translation: CASNGGGEQYF.

This rearrangement joins TRBV28 to TRBJ1-5; D gene uncertain. Deletions cut 2 bases from V and 2 bases from J, with 7 bases between. The CDR3 is 14 residues long. Germline CDR1 and CDR2: MDHEN and SYDVKM. CDR3 region: CASSLGPRNQPQHF. CDR3 DNA sequence: TGTGCCAGCAGTTTAGGCCCGCGCAATCAGCCCCAGCATTTT.

Concerning this clone: Other nucleotide sequences in the sample specify the same CDR3. The J gene is TRBJ2-7, the V gene TRBV30; possible D gene TRBD2, 6 bases. From germline, CDR1 is GTSNPN and CDR2 SVGIG (reference sequence). The germline V and J ends were trimmed by 0 bases and 1 base, with 10 bases remaining between them. There are 14 residues in the CDR3. This CDR3 is CAWSVGTGSYEQYF. CDR3 sequence (DNA): TGTGCCTGGAGTGTCGGGACTGGGTCCTACGAGCAGTACTTC. The complete variable domain, with remaining parts taken from reference TRBV30 and TRBJ2-7, reads SQTIHQWPATLVQPVGSPLSLECTVEGTSNPNLYWYRQAAGRGLQLLFYSVGIGQISSEVPQNLSASRPQDRQFILSSKKLLLSDSGFYLCAWSVGTGSYEQYFGPGTRLTVT.

Only one count was recorded for this clone. The rearrangement uses TRBV28 and TRBJ2-5, with 12 bases matching TRBD2. Unmatched junction bases numbered 2, after V lost 5 bases and J lost 4 bases. Germline V CDR1 and CDR2: MDHEN, SYDVKM. CDR3 length: 14 amino acids. The CDR3 DNA is TGTGCCAGCAGTCTAGCGGGAGGGGGAGAGACCCAGTACTTC. Amino acid sequence: CASSLAGGGETQYF.

This sequence joins TRBV21-1 and TRBJ2-1. TRBV21-1 has pseudogene status. CDR3 length: 16 amino acids. The CDR3 here is CASSLEGDGNYNEQFF. CDR3 bases: TGTGCCAGCAGTCTTGAAGGGGACGGGAACTACAATGAGCAGTTCTTC.

V and J are TRBV7-9 and TRBJ2-7, with TRBD1 matching over 8 bases. Looked up from germline, CDR1 is SEHNR and CDR2 is FQNEAQ (reference sequence). V lost 5 bases to trimming and J lost 2 bases; unmatched junction nucleotides: 8. This CDR3 region has 15 residues. The CDR3 reads CASSPPTGETYEQYF. CDR3 bases: TGTGCCAGCAGCCCACCGACAGGGGAAACCTACGAGCAGTACTTC.

The rearrangement joins TRBV7-9 to TRBJ2-5; a possible D gene is TRBD2 (5 bases). Near its end, the DNA agrees better with TRBJ2-7, so the J call may be wrong. Looked up from germline, CDR1 is SEHNR and CDR2 is FQNEAQ (reference sequence). The CDR3 runs 11 residues. For the CDR3, the DNA is TGTGCCAGCAGTAGCGTGTACGAGCAGTACTTC. Translating gives CASSSVYEQYF.

This chain joins TRBV19 and TRBJ2-7, with TRBD2 matching over 7 bases. CDR1 LNHDA and CDR2 SQIVND come from the germline V gene (reference sequence). V lost 7 bases, J lost 3 bases, and 9 bases stayed unmatched. This CDR3 region has 14 residues. In DNA, the CDR3 is TGTGCCAGTAACCACTACCGGGGGGACTACGAGCAGTACTTC. Residues: CASNHYRGDYEQYF.

The chain links TRBV5-1 to TRBJ2-7; 7 bases line up with TRBD1. Germline V gives CDR1 SGHRS, CDR2 YFSETQ. This CDR3 region has 18 residues. V shed 0 bases and J 0 bases; nucleotides not matched to a gene: 12. The CDR3 here is CASSLVATQQGSSYEQYF. CDR3 bases: TGCGCCAGCAGCTTGGTCGCTACACAACAGGGGAGCTCCTACGAGCAGTACTTC.

The chain uses TRBV4-1 and TRBJ1-2; D uncertain. Germline CDR1 is MGHRA and CDR2 is YSYEKL. The V end was cut by 0 bases, the J end by 2 bases, with 4 bases between. The CDR3 sequence is 13 residues long. Here the CDR3 DNA reads TGCGCCAGCAGCCAAGATCAGAACTATGGCTACACCTTC. Protein sequence: CASSQDQNYGYTF.

CDR3 DNA sequence: TGTGCCAGCAGTGGAACTAGCGGGGGCACAGATACGCAGTATTTT. Its translation: CASSGTSGGTDTQYF. The chain has TRBV6-1 and TRBJ2-3; 10 positions match TRBD2. Germline CDR1 MNHNS, CDR2 SASEGT. Trimming cost V 4 bases and J 1 base; bases outside gene matches: 2. This CDR3 is 15 amino acids long.

This clone is labeled as medium-sized. J is TRBJ2-6 and V is TRBV29-1; TRBD1 matches 9 bases. After removal of 4 bases from V and 0 bases from J, the junction contained 7 bases not matched to a gene. The CDR3 spans 17 residues. Looked up from germline, CDR1 is SQVTM and CDR2 is ANQGSEA. CDR3: CSVVLRDRDSGANVLTF. Here the CDR3 DNA reads TGCAGCGTTGTATTAAGGGACAGGGACTCTGGGGCCAACGTCCTGACTTTC.

The genes are TRBV15 and TRBJ2-1, with 9 nucleotides matching TRBD2. Germline loops: CDR1 LNHNV, CDR2 YYDKDF (reference sequence). The CDR3 contains 16 residues. Trimming at V came to 3 bases and at J to 9 bases, leaving 12 bases not matched to a gene. The DNA of the CDR3 is TGTGCCACCAGCAGGGAAAGGGGGACTAGCCGGGGTGAGCAGTTCTTC. It encodes CATSRERGTSRGEQFF. The full variable domain, its missing parts supplied by reference TRBV15 and TRBJ2-1, is DAMVIQNPRYQVTQFGKPVTLSCSQTLNHNVMYWYQQKSSQAPKLLFHYYDKDFNNEADTPDNFQSRRPNTSFCFLDIRSPGLGDTAMYLCATSRERGTSRGEQFFGPGTRLTVL.

The CDR3 DNA reads as TGTGCCAGCAGCATTGGACTAGCGGGAGGAGAGACCCAGTACTTC. This translates into CASSIGLAGGETQYF. The chain carries TRBV7-3 and TRBJ2-5; 14 bases fit TRBD2. This CDR3 is built from 15 residues. Per germline, CDR1 SGHTA and CDR2 FQGTGA. J was trimmed by 4 bases and V by 5 bases; bases with no gene match: 3.

The chain recombines TRBV11-3 with TRBJ2-5, with D tentatively TRBD1 or TRBD2 (6 bases each). The CDR3 is 15 residues long. CDR1 is SGHNT and CDR2 is YENEEA in the germline V gene. Trimming left V 5 bases short and J 4 bases short, with 17 bases between. CDR3 bases: TGTGCCAGCAGCCCTGAAACGGGGGCTGGAGAGACCCAGTACTTC. It yields the protein CASSPETGAGETQYF.

The rearrangement uses TRBV7-8 and TRBJ2-1; a possible D gene is TRBD2 (6 bases). Looked up from germline, CDR1 is SGHVS and CDR2 is FQNEAQ. Trimming took 2 bases from V and 5 from J, leaving 7 bases between them. The CDR3 spans 13 residues. CDR3 residues: CASSLWEDNEQFF. The CDR3 DNA reads TGTGCCAGCAGCTTATGGGAGGACAATGAGCAGTTCTTC.

J is TRBJ2-3 and V is TRBV28; 12 bases are a match to TRBD2. This CDR3 is built from 17 residues. The V segment lost 1 base and the J segment 5 bases; nucleotides outside the gene matches: 7. The germline gives CDR1 MDHEN, CDR2 SYDVKM. The CDR3 nucleotides are TGTGCCAGCAGTTTATTGCTAGCGGGAGGGCCAGGAGATACGCAGTATTTT. Translating gives CASSLLLAGGPGDTQYF.

The chain combines TRBV7-2 with TRBJ2-7, with 10 bases matching TRBD2. The trim removed 5 bases at V and 4 bases at J, leaving 5 bases unmatched. CDR1 and CDR2 (germline): SGHTA, FQGNSA. CDR3 length: 14 amino acids. The CDR3 sequence: CASSPGAGGYEQYF. The CDR3 DNA sequence: TGTGCCAGCAGCCCAGGAGCGGGAGGGTACGAGCAGTACTTC.

This clone appeared once. The V and J genes are TRBV6-6 and TRBJ1-2; 11 bases are a match to TRBD1. Germline lookup yields CDR1 MNHNY and CDR2 SVGAGI (reference sequence). V shed 4 bases and J 4 bases; nucleotides not matched to a gene: 5. The CDR3 length is 15 residues. The DNA for the CDR3 is TGTGCCAGCAGTTCTGGACAGGGGGCGATCTATGGCTACACCTTC. This sequence encodes CASSSGQGAIYGYTF.

This chain joins TRBV19 and TRBJ2-7; 7 positions match TRBD2. Trimming removed 1 base from V and 2 bases from J; junction bases left unmatched: 2. Germline V gives CDR1 LNHDA, CDR2 SQIVND (reference sequence). This CDR3 is 14 amino acids long. CDR3 in amino acids: CASSIVAGTYEQYF. As DNA, the CDR3 is TGTGCCAGTAGTATAGTAGCGGGTACCTACGAGCAGTACTTC.

The chain joins TRBV7-9 to TRBJ2-1; no reliable D call. The CDR3 is 11 amino acids. Germline CDR1 reads SEHNR; CDR2 reads FQNEAQ (reference sequence). The V end lost 5 bases, the J end lost 8 bases, and 7 bases lay between the germline ends. As DNA, the CDR3 is TGTGCCAGCAGCCCTTGGGATGAGCAGTTCTTC. Its translation: CASSPWDEQFF.

The V gene is TRBV29-1, the J gene TRBJ2-1; 9 bases line up with TRBD2. The germline V gene has CDR1 SQVTM and CDR2 ANQGSEA. The CDR3 is 13 amino acids. Trimming removed 7 bases from V and 9 bases from J; junction bases left unmatched: 10. The CDR3 region has the DNA TGCAGCGCAAAACCGGGACTAGCCCCTGAGCAGTTCTTC. Its translation is CSAKPGLAPEQFF.